This TCR beta chain was sequenced during a study of shared clonotypes between healthy human individuals (dated by TCRdb to 2020 to 2021). About the full investigation: The cohort included a few men and two women between 18 and 49 years of age. To increase sequencing depth and limit assay-specific biases, different laboratories used diverse techniques to prepare libraries and sequence TCR repertoires. For each donor, CD4 naive and CD4 memory were each run on three plates, CD8 naive on two plates, and CD8 memory on one plate. To estimate repertoire size and how much clonotype sharing occurs between individuals, the study deeply sequenced the blood TCR repertoires of five healthy adults. Per donor, leukapheresis produced somewhere between about 0.94 and 9.5 billion PBMCs. What the study reported, not specific to this receptor: Higher generation probabilities were observed for clonotypes shared by all four sorted-subset donors than for non-shared clonotypes. Only blood was sampled, and tissue TCR repertoires likely differ from those in blood. Sharing across a few donors was observed for approximately 4.6% of naive CD4, 3% to 3.5% of naive CD8, 2% to 2.5% of memory CD4, and about 0.4% of memory CD8 clonotypes. Larger estimated clonotype richness was generally found for naive subsets than for memory subsets. Even with the large sequencing depth, rarefaction of the sorted-subset datasets indicated that sequencing was incomplete. The genetic and exposure-history diversity represented was limited by the small number of donors. Pairwise subsampling led to the expectation that sequencing depth would affect the degree of clonotype sharing among donors.

The donors were healthy, HIV-negative adults who had no recently reported acute infections or vaccinations. All donors were Caucasian adults living in Nashville, Tennessee, USA. CD4+ T cells were enriched through magnetic negative selection, after which naive cells were positively selected on CD45RA and the remaining negative fraction served as the memory subset. After blood collection by leukapheresis, PBMCs were isolated using Ficoll-Histopaque density gradient centrifugation and then cryopreserved in the vapor phase of liquid nitrogen. Analytical flow cytometry was used to check the purity and quantity of every magnetically sorted T cell population. Genomic DNA was isolated from every sorted fraction and measured by UV absorbance on a Nanodrop 2000c. Of note for this clone: This clone's antigen is unknown. Qualities for individual bases were not recorded, and no much larger clone is one base off.

Using the deep immunoSEQ assay, TCR CDR3 regions were amplified from genomic DNA by multiplex PCR. Extracted genomic DNA from each cell subset was spread evenly across all wells of several immunoSEQ 96-well plates, with each plate serving as a replicate. For sorted subsets, about 210 ng of genomic DNA, equivalent to 25,000 to 35,000 T cell genomes, went into each replicate PCR. Purified libraries were measured with a Qubit 3.0 fluorometer, size-checked on a Bioanalyzer 2100, and measured again with the KAPA Library Quantification kit. A separate single-read 150-cycle Illumina NextSeq 550 flow cell was used to sequence each immunoSEQ 96-well plate. For the original study's pipeline: Because the immunoSEQ output held only junctional sequences and lacked quality scores, the filtering could not match the filtering applied to full-length reads. Sequences were annotated with PyIR, a Python wrapper for IgBLAST v1.9, and V/J genes and CDR3 were assigned using IMGT germline references. Any read was removed if the V/J assignment was weak (E-value above 1e-6), the CDR3 was missing, or the read contained stop codons, out-of-frame junctions, or ambiguous translated residues. V3J clonotypes were defined as sequences sharing an identical inferred V gene, J gene, and CDR3 amino acid sequence. To compute the percentage overlap between repertoires, the number of shared unique clonotypes was divided by the size of the smaller repertoire. Richness of each repertoire was evaluated using RTK rarefaction, the Chao1 estimator, and Recon v2.1 estimates of unobserved clonotypes. For all TCRbeta clonotypes obtained by the gDNA method from a handful of donors, generation probabilities were computed with OLGA. Imported from immuneACCESS, the table was reduced by TCRdb to in-frame sequences with V and J called. These copies leave out some clones; in studies compared against another copy, an unresolved V gene accounts for under half, and the cause of the remainder is not known. V and J calls plus clone size are reproduced from that table; the DNA served to infer D and trimming. The table for this sample lists about 2.4 million clones; around 90% of them were counted only once. The top ten clones comprise over 0.12% of the sample.

The germline V gene (reference sequence) sets CDR1 to SGHNT and CDR2 to YYREEE. Trimming removed 2 bases from V and 2 bases from J, leaving 12 bases between the germline ends. The CDR3 runs 15 amino acids, cysteine and phenylalanine included. The CDR3 DNA has 45 bases and is translated from base 1. This TCR was sampled from a man aged 18 to 29 in good health. The rearranged segments are TRBV5-4 and TRBJ2-3; the D gene cannot be named for sure. Sequences were obtained from naive CD4+ T cells sorted from blood. The cell subset or site label, as the study defines it: CD45RA+ positively selected. The DNA sequence is as follows: TGTGCCAGCAGCTTTGGCCCCGGGTCCACAGATACGCAGTATTTT. Its amino acids are CASSFGPGSTDTQYF. The full variable domain, with segments outside the CDR3 supplied by the reference TRBV5-4 and TRBJ2-3 proteins, appears as ETGVTQSPTHLIKTRGQQVTLRCSSQSGHNTVSWYQQALGQGPQFIFQYYREEENGRGNFPPRFSGLQFPNYSSELNVNALELDDSALYLCASSFGPGSTDTQYFGPGTRLTVL.